One sample yielded the 13 T cell receptor beta chains listed below, sequenced in a study of blood T cell repertoires in COVID-19. Sequenced by immunoSEQ multiplex PCR; TCRdb stores in-frame clones only, minus some. Of some 71,000 clones listed, over 75% are singletons. The sequenced sample was peripheral blood. These TCRs come from a woman under 30 with acute or convalescent COVID-19.

This chain joins TRBV27 and TRBJ2-1; perhaps TRBD1 as D (6 bases). This CDR3 is built from 13 residues. Trimming pared 2 bases from V and 8 bases from J, leaving 10 bases between. Germline loops: CDR1 MNHEY, CDR2 SMNVEV (reference sequence). CDR3 protein: CASSLGRGDEQFF. CDR3 bases: TGTGCCAGCAGTTTAGGCAGGGGCGATGAGCAGTTCTTC.

This chain links TRBV2 with TRBJ1-2; maybe TRBD1 (5 bases). Trimming left V 7 bases short and J 5 bases short, with 11 bases between. Germline V gene data show CDR1 as SNHLY and CDR2 as FYNNEI. There are 12 residues in the CDR3. The CDR3 DNA reads TGTGCCAGCACCGTACGGGGGTATGGCTACACCTTC. Protein: CASTVRGYGYTF.

Comment on this clone: Other DNA sequences in this specimen translate into the identical CDR3. The chain recombines TRBV11-2 with TRBJ2-1, with D unresolved. The CDR3 sequence is 16 residues long. Trimming took off 0 bases at V and 0 bases at J, with 9 bases between the two ends. Germline V gene sequence: CDR1 SGHAT, CDR2 FQNNGV. The CDR3: CASSLERTTSYNEQFF. The CDR3 DNA follows: TGTGCCAGCAGCTTAGAACGAACAACCTCCTACAATGAGCAGTTCTTC.

The CDR3 DNA reads TGTGCCAGCAGCGAGGACAGCAATGAGCAGTTCTTC. Protein product: CASSEDSNEQFF. The V call is TRBV7-9, the J call TRBJ2-1, with D perhaps matching TRBD1 (6 bases). The CDR3 runs to 12 residues. Trimming shortened V by 5 bases and J by 6 bases, and 8 bases separated the two germline ends. Germline-derived CDR1 and CDR2 are SEHNR and FQNEAQ (reference sequence).

The chain employs TRBV19 and TRBJ1-1; D call uncertain. The CDR3 sequence is 13 residues long. The germline V and J ends were trimmed by 6 bases and 3 bases, with 11 bases remaining between them. Germline V CDR1 and CDR2: LNHDA, SQIVND (reference sequence). This chain's CDR3 is CASSTTRDTEAFF. DNA of the CDR3: TGTGCCAGTAGCACCACGCGGGACACTGAAGCTTTCTTT. The complete variable domain, with remaining parts taken from reference TRBV19 and TRBJ1-1, reads DGGITQSPKYLFRKEGQNVTLSCEQNLNHDAMYWYRQDPGQGLRLIYYSQIVNDFQKGDIAEGYSVSREKKESFPLTVTSAQKNPTAFYLCASSTTRDTEAFFGQGTRLTVV.

The chain uses TRBV3-1 (or the pseudogene TRBV3-2) and TRBJ2-1; possibly TRBD2 for D (5 bases). The CDR3 has 14 amino acids. Trimming stripped 1 base from V and 9 bases from J, with 13 bases between. CDR1 is LGHDT and CDR2 is YNNKEL in the germline V gene (reference sequence). CDR3 sequence: CASSQVRGYAEQFF. In DNA, the CDR3 is TGTGCCAGCAGCCAAGTCCGCGGGTACGCTGAGCAGTTCTTC.

The table lists this clone with a count of one. This chain links TRBV2 with TRBJ2-2; D perhaps matches TRBD1 (7 bases). The V gene lost 7 bases and the J gene lost 3 bases, with 24 bases spanning the gap. The CDR3 runs to 18 residues. The germline gives CDR1 SNHLY, CDR2 FYNNEI. CDR3 region: CASNKEGRGRGDTGELFF. CDR3 nucleotides: TGTGCCAGCAATAAGGAGGGTAGGGGGCGAGGGGACACCGGGGAGCTGTTTTTT. Complete variable domain (other parts from reference TRBV2 and TRBJ2-2): EPEVTQTPSHQVTQMGQEVILRCVPISNHLYFYWYRQILGQKVEFLVSFYNNEISEKSEIFDDQFSVERPDGSNFTLKIRSTKLEDSAMYFCASNKEGRGRGDTGELFFGEGSRLTVL.

The V call is TRBV7-8, the J call TRBJ2-5, with TRBD1 as a possible D gene (5 bases). The CDR3 loop spans 13 amino acids. The germline V gene has CDR1 SGHVS and CDR2 FQNEAQ. V was cut by 5 bases and J by 9 bases, with 16 bases left in between. The DNA for the CDR3 is TGTGCCAGCAGCCCGAGGACGGGCAGGGCCCAGTACTTC. As protein: CASSPRTGRAQYF.

This sequence joins TRBV3-1 (or the pseudogene TRBV3-2) and TRBJ1-6; 9 nucleotides agree with TRBD1. Germline CDR1 is LGHDT and CDR2 is YNNKEL (reference sequence). V trimming: 4 bases; J trimming: 4 bases; junction bases outside the gene matches: 2. This CDR3 is 15 amino acids long. The DNA for the CDR3 is TGTGCCAGCAGCCGCGGACAGGGGTATAATTCACCCCTCCACTTT. This translates into CASSRGQGYNSPLHF.

The genes are TRBV18 and TRBJ2-5; TRBD1 matches at 8 bases. CDR3 length: 17 amino acids. Per germline, CDR1 KGHSH and CDR2 LQKENI. With V trimmed by 4 bases and J by 4 bases, 14 bases remained unmatched. Written as DNA, the CDR3 is TGTGCCAGCTCACAACCAGGGACAGGAAAACTGGGAGAGACCCAGTACTTC. This codes for CASSQPGTGKLGETQYF. The whole variable domain, remainder taken from reference TRBV18 and TRBJ2-5, is NAGVMQNPRHLVRRRGQEARLRCSPMKGHSHVYWYRQLPEEGLKFMVYLQKENIIDESGMPKERFSAEFPKEGPSILRIQQVVRGDSAAYFCASSQPGTGKLGETQYFGPGTRLLVL.

The gene calls are TRBV2 and TRBJ1-2, with 7 bases matching TRBD1. Germline-derived CDR1 and CDR2 are SNHLY and FYNNEI. The V gene end was trimmed by 11 bases and the J gene end by 5 bases; junction bases not matched to a gene: 8. This CDR3 is built from 12 residues. This CDR3 is CAPSAQGYGYTF. Here the CDR3 DNA reads TGTGCCCCGTCGGCACAGGGGTATGGCTACACCTTC.

The chain has TRBV19 and TRBJ1-5; 9 bases are shared with TRBD1. CDR1 and CDR2 (germline): LNHDA, SQIVND (reference sequence). The CDR3 extends over 16 amino acids. V gave up 5 bases and J gave up 5 bases; unmatched junction bases: 10. CDR3 nucleotides: TGTGCCAGTAGTGACCAAGGGACAGGGAGAGATCAGCCCCAGCATTTT. It yields the protein CASSDQGTGRDQPQHF.

This clone occurred once. The genes are TRBV5-1 and TRBJ2-5, with 11 nucleotides matching TRBD2. Germline V gives CDR1 SGHRS, CDR2 YFSETQ. V shed 2 bases and J 1 base; nucleotides not matched to a gene: 10. The CDR3 runs 18 residues. CDR3 loop: CASSFGSSGGILQETQYF. Here the CDR3 DNA reads TGCGCCAGCAGCTTTGGGTCTAGCGGGGGGATTCTCCAAGAGACCCAGTACTTC.